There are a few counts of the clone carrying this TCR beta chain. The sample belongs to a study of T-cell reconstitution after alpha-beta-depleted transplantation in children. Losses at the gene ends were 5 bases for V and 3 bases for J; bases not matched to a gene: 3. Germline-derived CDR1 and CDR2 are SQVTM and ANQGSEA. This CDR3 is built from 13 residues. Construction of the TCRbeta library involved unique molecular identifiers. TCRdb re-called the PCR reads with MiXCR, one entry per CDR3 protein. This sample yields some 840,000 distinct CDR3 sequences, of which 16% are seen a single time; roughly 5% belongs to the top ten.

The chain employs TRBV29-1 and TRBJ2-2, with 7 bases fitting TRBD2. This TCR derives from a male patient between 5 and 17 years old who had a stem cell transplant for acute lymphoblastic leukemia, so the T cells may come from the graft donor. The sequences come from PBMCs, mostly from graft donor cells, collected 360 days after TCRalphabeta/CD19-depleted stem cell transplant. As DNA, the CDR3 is TGCAGCGTTTTTGGGAGGGACACCGGGGAGCTGTTTTTT. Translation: CSVFGRDTGELFF.